The clone carrying this T cell receptor beta chain was detected a few times. Its target is not known. The data were obtained in a study of post-analysis software for immune sequencing data. The wider study: Patients with relapsing-remitting, secondary progressive and progressive-relapsing multiple sclerosis courses were all represented.

Each TCR beta cDNA library carried unique molecular identifiers. Out of 1 to 10 million T cells, some 500,000 cDNA molecules were generated. TCRdb re-analysed the PCR reads in MiXCR, keeping a single row per CDR3 protein. The sample carries roughly 540,000 distinct CDR3 sequences, less than 40% recorded once. The length of the CDR3 is 16 residues. Trimming shortened V by 6 bases and J by 5 bases, and 20 bases separated the two germline ends. The germline gives CDR1 KGHSH, CDR2 LQKENI. General study points: Among multiple sclerosis patients, normalized Chao1 diversity was significantly below that of controls. Five or six TRBV segments (TRBV5-6, TRBV5-1 and TRBV20-1 among them) occurred more frequently in patients than in controls.

The J gene is TRBJ1-3, the V gene TRBV18; D remains unclear. The TCR sequence derives from a girl aged 2-17 years with multiple sclerosis. The sequenced sample consisted of blood. CDR3 bases: TGTGCCAGCTCGGTCCCTCAGGAGGGAAGTAGAAACACCATATATTTT. This codes for CASSVPQEGSRNTIYF.